The 23 T cell receptor beta chains below all came from one sample that was sequenced in a study of pediatric ulcerative colitis. Method: immunoSEQ multiplex PCR; TCRdb's copy keeps in-frame clones and lacks some. This sample yields 4,500 to 5,500 clones, of which about nine tenths are seen a single time; approximately 2.2% belongs to the top ten. What was sequenced was blood. These receptor sequences come from a boy younger than 18 with mild ulcerative colitis.

The chain has TRBV10-2 and TRBJ2-2, with D tentatively TRBD1 or TRBD2 (5 bases each). CDR3 length: 16 residues. Germline V gives CDR1 WSHSY, CDR2 SAAADI. The V end lost 3 bases, the J end lost 1 base, and 12 bases lay between the germline ends. Written as DNA, the CDR3 is TGCGCCAGCAGTGACTCGGGACGGCTGAACACCGGGGAGCTGTTTTTT. Its protein is CASSDSGRLNTGELFF.

The chain combines TRBV7-2 with TRBJ2-7, with 12 bases lining up with TRBD1. Germline CDR1 SGHTA, CDR2 FQGNSA. V lost 6 bases to trimming and J lost 5 bases; unmatched junction nucleotides: 8. The CDR3 spans 15 residues. The CDR3 sequence: CASRRPGQGADEQYF. DNA for the CDR3: TGTGCCAGCAGGAGACCGGGACAGGGGGCCGACGAGCAGTACTTC.

With respect to this clone: One end of the junction fails to match germline, which may point to a read error. The V and J genes are TRBV5-5 and TRBJ1-5, with D maybe TRBD1 (5 bases). The CDR3 sequence is 15 residues long. The germline V gene has CDR1 SGHKS and CDR2 YYEKEE (reference sequence). In DNA, the CDR3 is TGTGCCGGCAGCTTGTCCGGAAGAGGGGATCAGCCCCAGCATTTT. Its protein product is CAGSLSGRGDQPQHF.

This clone was seen only a few times. This chain links TRBV4-1 with TRBJ1-5; D unresolved. This CDR3 spans 13 amino acids. Between the trimmed V and J ends, which lost 4 bases and 0 bases, there was a span of 4 bases. The germline gives CDR1 MGHRA, CDR2 YSYEKL. The CDR3 spells CASSPDSNQPQHF. Written as DNA, the CDR3 is TGCGCCAGCAGCCCAGATAGCAATCAGCCCCAGCATTTT.

The V gene is TRBV28, the J gene TRBJ2-3, with TRBD2 as a possible D gene (5 bases). Trimming removed 6 bases at V and 6 bases at J, with 13 bases between. Looked up from germline, CDR1 is MDHEN and CDR2 is SYDVKM. The CDR3 is 13 residues long. The CDR3 reads CASRLPPGDTQYF. The CDR3 DNA sequence: TGTGCCAGCAGACTACCGCCGGGGGATACGCAGTATTTT.

The chain uses TRBV5-4 and TRBJ1-4, with D perhaps matching TRBD1 (6 bases). Deletions cut 7 bases from V and 6 bases from J, with 13 bases between. This CDR3 comprises 13 residues. The germline CDR1 and CDR2 sequences are SGHNT and YYREEE (reference sequence). The CDR3 DNA is TGTGCCAGCGCAGAACAGGGATATGAAAAACTGTTTTTT. This translates into CASAEQGYEKLFF.

The V gene is TRBV28, the J gene TRBJ2-7; TRBD2 matches at 8 bases. Germline CDR1 and CDR2: MDHEN and SYDVKM. Germline trimming cut 6 bases from V and 2 bases from J; bases unmatched to any gene: 9. The CDR3 contains 15 residues. The CDR3 bases are TGTGCCAGCAGAAATACCGGGACTAGAGCCTACGAGCAGTACTTC. Residues: CASRNTGTRAYEQYF.

This chain uses TRBV13 with TRBJ1-1, with 9 bases matching TRBD1. Losses at the gene ends were 5 bases for V and 2 bases for J; bases not matched to a gene: 9. Germline CDR1 reads PRHDT; CDR2 reads FYEKMQ (reference sequence). The CDR3 is 16 amino acids. DNA for the CDR3: TGTGCCAGCAGCGCAAACCTACAGGGGGCAAACACTGAAGCTTTCTTT. Its translation: CASSANLQGANTEAFF.

In DNA, the CDR3 is TGTGCCAGTAGTATAGGTACCCCCGGGACCAGCACAGATACGCAGTATTTT. Translation gives CASSIGTPGTSTDTQYF. The rearrangement uses TRBV19 and TRBJ2-3; D tentatively fits TRBD1 or TRBD2 (5 bases each). CDR1 and CDR2 (germline): LNHDA, SQIVND (reference sequence). The V and J ends lost 1 base and 0 bases respectively, with 14 bases between them. The CDR3 has 17 amino acids.

The rearrangement joins TRBV25-1 to TRBJ2-1; the match to TRBD2 covers 14 bases. Germline CDR1 and CDR2: MGHDK and SYGVNS. V was pared by 6 bases and J by 1 base, with 8 bases of the junction left unmatched. The CDR3 is 18 residues long. CDR3 sequence reads: CASRPGLAGVGSYNEQFF. The CDR3 DNA reads as TGTGCCAGCAGACCGGGACTAGCGGGAGTTGGGTCCTACAATGAGCAGTTCTTC.

V and J are TRBV29-1 and TRBJ2-1, with TRBD2 matching over 8 bases. The CDR3 has 15 residues. V lost 0 bases and J lost 4; bases outside the gene matches: 5. Germline V gives CDR1 SQVTM, CDR2 ANQGSEA. The DNA of the CDR3 is TGCAGCGTTGAAGATGTCGGGAGGGAGTACAATGAGCAGTTCTTC. Protein: CSVEDVGREYNEQFF.

The chain has TRBV11-2 and TRBJ2-4, with 9 bases fitting TRBD1. CDR3 size: 14 residues. The V gene end was trimmed by 5 bases and the J gene end by 9 bases; junction bases not matched to a gene: 8. Germline V gives CDR1 SGHAT, CDR2 FQNNGV. The CDR3 nucleotides are TGTGCCAGCAGCGTCCGGGACAGGGACGCCATTCAGTACTTC. Amino acid sequence: CASSVRDRDAIQYF.

V gene TRBV5-8 combines with J gene TRBJ1-2, with D perhaps TRBD1 (5 bases). There are 13 residues in the CDR3. The V gene's germline CDR1 is SGHTS and CDR2 YDEGEE. V was shortened by 6 bases and J by 0 bases, with 9 bases between the two germline ends. CDR3 sequence reads: CASTGPANYGYTF. In nucleotides, the CDR3 is TGTGCCAGCACGGGGCCAGCTAACTATGGCTACACCTTC.

The chain joins TRBV5-6 to TRBJ2-2, with 8 bases lining up with TRBD1. This CDR3 region has 17 residues. Germline CDR1 and CDR2: SGHDT and YYEEEE. Trimming cost V 5 bases and J 1 base; bases outside gene matches: 10. The CDR3 reads CASRKLPRGQNTGELFF. The CDR3 coding sequence is TGTGCCAGCAGAAAACTTCCCAGGGGGCAGAACACCGGGGAGCTGTTTTTT.

The chain joins TRBV15 to TRBJ1-4; 7 nucleotides line up with TRBD1. The CDR3 consists of 15 residues. Unmatched junction bases numbered 3, after V lost 1 base and J lost 4 bases. The germline gives CDR1 LNHNV, CDR2 YYDKDF (reference sequence). CDR3 DNA: TGTGCCACCAGCAGAGCAGGGGGTGTTAATGAAAAACTGTTTTTT. Translated, it gives CATSRAGGVNEKLFF.

V gene TRBV30 combines with J gene TRBJ2-1; TRBD1 is a possible D gene (5 bases). The ends were cut back, 8 bases at V and 4 bases at J, with 15 bases in the middle. Germline CDR1 is GTSNPN and CDR2 is SVGIG (reference sequence). The CDR3 loop spans 13 amino acids. The CDR3 here is CAQQVDLYNEQFF. CDR3 nucleotides: TGTGCCCAACAGGTAGACTTATACAATGAGCAGTTCTTC. Based on the CDR3 plus reference TRBV30 and TRBJ2-1, the full variable domain is SQTIHQWPATLVQPVGSPLSLECTVEGTSNPNLYWYRQAAGRGLQLLFYSVGIGQISSEVPQNLSASRPQDRQFILSSKKLLLSDSGFYLCAQQVDLYNEQFFGPGTRLTVL.

The gene calls are TRBV5-4 and TRBJ1-2; 8 nucleotides agree with TRBD1. The CDR3 contains 12 residues. In germline, CDR1 is SGHNT, CDR2 YYREEE (reference sequence). V shed 7 bases, J shed 8 bases, and the junction held 7 bases outside the gene matches. Written as DNA, the CDR3 is TGTGCCAGCGCTACAGGGGGAGAAGGCTACACCTTC. This translates into CASATGGEGYTF.

DNA for the CDR3: TGTGCCAGCAGCCCACAGCGAGTTGGCCGACAGACCCAGTACTTC. It codes for CASSPQRVGRQTQYF. The V and J genes are TRBV7-9 and TRBJ2-5; no clear D. Trimming removed 5 bases from V and 6 bases from J, with 19 bases in between. The CDR3 totals 15 residues. In germline, CDR1 is SEHNR, CDR2 FQNEAQ (reference sequence).

This clone has a handful of counts. The DNA for the CDR3 is TGTGCCAGCAGTTTGGTCAGCAATCAGCCCCAGCATTTT. The encoded protein is CASSLVSNQPQHF. This chain uses TRBV28 with TRBJ1-5; D uncertain. Germline V CDR1 and CDR2: MDHEN, SYDVKM. The CDR3 has 13 residues. V was shortened by 3 bases and J by 1 base, with 4 bases between the two germline ends.

This clone was seen more than once but under ten times. This rearrangement joins TRBV28 to TRBJ2-2; D may be TRBD2 (6 bases). The CDR3 has 15 residues. Trimming took 3 bases from V and 0 from J, leaving 8 bases between them. Germline values: CDR1 MDHEN, CDR2 SYDVKM. CDR3 region: CASSLGGTNTGELFF. The CDR3 coding sequence is TGTGCCAGCAGTTTGGGGGGTACGAACACCGGGGAGCTGTTTTTT.

This rearrangement joins TRBV15 to TRBJ2-1, with D perhaps matching TRBD1 (5 bases). The CDR3 is made up of 12 amino acids. Germline V lookup: CDR1 LNHNV, CDR2 YYDKDF (reference sequence). V lost 7 bases to trimming and J lost 5 bases, with 9 bases between them. Written as DNA, the CDR3 is TGTGCCACCACAGCACAGGACAATGAGCAGTTCTTC. Translating it yields CATTAQDNEQFF.

V is TRBV4-1 and J is TRBJ2-3; D not resolved. Trimming removed 0 bases from V and 8 bases from J, with 6 bases in between. The CDR3 is 12 residues long. Germline V gives CDR1 MGHRA, CDR2 YSYEKL. This chain's CDR3 is CASSQETGTQYF. DNA for the CDR3: TGCGCCAGCAGCCAAGAAACCGGTACGCAGTATTTT.

V usage is TRBV5-1 and J usage is TRBJ2-1; 9 bases are a match to TRBD2. This CDR3 is built from 15 residues. J lost 4 bases, V lost 4 bases, and 6 bases had no gene match. From germline, CDR1 is SGHRS and CDR2 YFSETQ. CDR3 DNA sequence: TGCGCCAGCAGCGACGGGACTAGCCGGTACAATGAGCAGTTCTTC. This gives the protein CASSDGTSRYNEQFF.